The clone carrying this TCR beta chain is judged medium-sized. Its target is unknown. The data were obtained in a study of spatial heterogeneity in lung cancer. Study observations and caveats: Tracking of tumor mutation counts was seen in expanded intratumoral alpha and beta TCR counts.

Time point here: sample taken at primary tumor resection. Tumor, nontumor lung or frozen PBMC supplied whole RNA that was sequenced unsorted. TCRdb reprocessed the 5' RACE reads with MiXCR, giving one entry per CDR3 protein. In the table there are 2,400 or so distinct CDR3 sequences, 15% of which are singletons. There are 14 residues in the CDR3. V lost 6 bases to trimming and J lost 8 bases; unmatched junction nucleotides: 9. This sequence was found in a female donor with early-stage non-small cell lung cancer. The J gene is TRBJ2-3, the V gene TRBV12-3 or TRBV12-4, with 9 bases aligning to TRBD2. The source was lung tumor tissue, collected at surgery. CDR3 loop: CASRKAGGHGTQYF. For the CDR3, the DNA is TGTGCCAGCAGGAAGGCGGGGGGGCACGGTACGCAGTATTTT.